This note documents a single TCR beta chain sequence. Sequenced by immunoSEQ multiplex PCR; TCRdb stores in-frame clones only, minus some. This sample carries some 190,000 clones, approximately 84% of them seen once, and the ten largest clones take roughly 3%. This sample is drawn from a study of blood T cell repertoires in COVID-19. V lost 2 bases, J lost 8 bases, and 12 bases lay in between. Germline assignment: CDR1 MDHEN and CDR2 SYDVKM. This CDR3 has 14 residues. Across 20 to 25 US areas, participants ranged in age from roughly 18 to 95 years. The rearrangement uses TRBV28 and TRBJ1-4; no clear D gene. Sequencing was performed on PBMCs or T cells enriched from blood (not recorded which). The sequence was collected from a woman under 40 who had recovered from COVID-19. The CDR3 region is CASSLVVGREKLFF. As DNA, the CDR3 is TGTGCCAGCAGTTTAGTGGTGGGGAGGGAAAAACTGTTTTTT.